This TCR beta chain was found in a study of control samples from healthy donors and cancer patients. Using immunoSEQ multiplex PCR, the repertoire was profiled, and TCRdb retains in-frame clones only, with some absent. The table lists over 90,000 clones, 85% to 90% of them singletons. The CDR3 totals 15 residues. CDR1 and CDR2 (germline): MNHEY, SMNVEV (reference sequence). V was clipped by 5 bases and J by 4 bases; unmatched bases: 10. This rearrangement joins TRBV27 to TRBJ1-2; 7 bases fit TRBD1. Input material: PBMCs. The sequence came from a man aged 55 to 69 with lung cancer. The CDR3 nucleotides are TGTGCCAGCAGTCTTAACTACAGGGGCGGCTATGGCTACACCTTC. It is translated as CASSLNYRGGYGYTF.